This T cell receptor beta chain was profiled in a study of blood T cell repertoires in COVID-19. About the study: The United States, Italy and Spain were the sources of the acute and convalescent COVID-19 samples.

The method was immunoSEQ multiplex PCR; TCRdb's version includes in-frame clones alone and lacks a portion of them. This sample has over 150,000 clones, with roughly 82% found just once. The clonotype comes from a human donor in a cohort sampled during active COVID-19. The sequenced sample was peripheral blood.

In nucleotides, the CDR3 is TGTGCCAGCCCAGGGGCCCACCTCTCTGAAGCTTTCTTT. Translated: CASPGAHLSEAFF. This chain joins TRBV6-5 and TRBJ1-1; tentatively, D is TRBD1 (6 bases). This CDR3 contains 13 residues. The germline V gene has CDR1 MNHEY and CDR2 SVGAGI. Trimming took off 8 bases at V and 6 bases at J, with 16 bases between the two ends.